Listed below are T cell receptor beta chains from one sample, sequenced in a study of type 1 regulatory T cells. The antigens these receptors bind are not known. TCRdb itself ran the reads through MiXCR, one entry per CDR3 protein. The repertoire holds around 69,000 distinct CDR3 sequences, with 55% to 80% as singletons. Sequences were obtained from cultured T cells, either the whole culture or a sorted T cell fraction (not recorded which). These receptors all stem from a human donor in good health. The CDR3 runs from the conserved cysteine through the conserved F or W. D genes are given only for firm matches.

d_call	j_call	v_call	cdr3_aa
-	TRBJ2-7	TRBV20-1	CSARPGPYEQYF
-	TRBJ2-1	TRBV29-1	CSGGLDEQFF
TRBD2	TRBJ2-1	TRBV10-3	CAIGTSAYNEQFF
-	TRBJ2-1	TRBV27	CASSINPGQAYNEQFF
-	TRBJ2-7	TRBV3-1	CASSQEGLLRQLYF
-	TRBJ1-6	TRBV25-1	CASSESRRQGNSPLHF
-	TRBJ2-6	TRBV27	CASTQNGANVLTF
-	TRBJ2-7	TRBV20-1	CSAVDSAIIYEQYF
-	TRBJ1-6	TRBV5-1	CASMLGQGDSPLHF
TRBD1	TRBJ2-5	TRBV6-5	CASSGGQGQGTQYF
TRBD2	TRBJ2-3	TRBV20-1	CSARDPSGRGPDTQYF
-	TRBJ2-5	TRBV4-1	CASSQDITGKGETQYF
-	TRBJ1-2	TRBV4-1	CASSQPTRGRNYGYTF
-	TRBJ1-1	TRBV3-1	CASSRLKDTEAFF
TRBD2	TRBJ2-3	TRBV24-1	CATSAAIAGPESDTQYF